Here is one TCR beta chain with its context. In the original workflow: Estimation of nucleated cell counts relied on the amplification of reference gene primers. Assay used: immunoSEQ multiplex PCR; TCRdb lists only in-frame clones, some missing. The V and J calls and clone size come from that table; D and trimming were worked out from the DNA. The profile shows 250,000 or so clones, approximately 85% of them singletons. This record belongs to a study of blood T cell repertoires in COVID-19. Study members were between roughly 18 and 89 years old and lived in about two dozen US regions. CDR3 length: 13 amino acids. CDR1 and CDR2 (germline): SGHTA, FQGTGA. V gave up 5 bases and J gave up 7 bases, with 14 bases separating them.

The receptor's source is a woman aged 45-65 years who had recovered from COVID-19. The specimen sequenced was PBMCs or T cells enriched from blood (not recorded which). V and J are TRBV7-3 and TRBJ1-2; D possibly corresponds to TRBD1 (5 bases). The CDR3 is CASSLTFGGGYTF. CDR3 nucleotide sequence: TGTGCCAGCAGCCTCACCTTCGGGGGTGGCTACACCTTC.